A selection of T cell receptor beta chains follows, all from one sample in a study of blood T cell repertoires in COVID-19. TCRdb's copy holds only in-frame clones and misses some; the assay was immunoSEQ multiplex PCR. The data contain 140,000 to 150,000 clones, 75% to 90% of them singletons. Input material: peripheral blood. The receptor source for this set is a woman between 45 and 65 years old with acute or convalescent COVID-19. Each CDR3 is given with its conserved first and last residue. The order of the fields is clone size, J gene, D gene, V gene, CDR3 DNA, CDR3 protein. D genes are given only for firm matches. The listing skips clone size in some rows; elsewhere it reads once, few, many or a size class.

clone size: NA
J gene: TRBJ2-5
D gene: TRBD2
V gene: TRBV6-6
CDR3 DNA: TGTGCCAGCAGTAGACTAGCGGGAGGGCCAATAGAGACCCAGTACTTC
CDR3 protein: CASSRLAGGPIETQYF

clone size: few
J gene: TRBJ2-7
D gene: TRBD1
V gene: TRBV19
CDR3 DNA: TGTGCCAGTAGTTACCGGGACAGAACCTACGAGCAGTACTTC
CDR3 protein: CASSYRDRTYEQYF

clone size: NA
J gene: TRBJ2-7
D gene: TRBD1
V gene: TRBV5-4
CDR3 DNA: TGTGCCAGCAGCAAAGGGGAAGGGGGCGACTACGAGCAGTACTTC
CDR3 protein: CASSKGEGGDYEQYF

clone size: NA
J gene: TRBJ1-1
D gene: NA
V gene: TRBV28
CDR3 DNA: TGTGCCAGCAACCTCCCGACAGGTTCTGAAGCTTTCTTT
CDR3 protein: CASNLPTGSEAFF

clone size: NA
J gene: TRBJ2-2
D gene: NA
V gene: TRBV4-1
CDR3 DNA: TGCGCCAGCAGCCGCTGGGGGGGGCTTAACACCGGGGAGCTGTTTTTT
CDR3 protein: CASSRWGGLNTGELFF

clone size: NA
J gene: TRBJ1-4
D gene: TRBD1
V gene: TRBV29-1
CDR3 DNA: TGCAGCGTCACCGGGACAGGGAATGAAAAACTGTTTTTT
CDR3 protein: CSVTGTGNEKLFF

clone size: NA
J gene: TRBJ1-1
D gene: TRBD1
V gene: TRBV11-2
CDR3 DNA: TGTGCCAGCACCCAGGGGGGTTTTGCCGTTGAAGCTTTCTTT
CDR3 protein: CASTQGGFAVEAFF

clone size: NA
J gene: TRBJ2-5
D gene: TRBD1
V gene: TRBV7-2
CDR3 DNA: TGTGCCAGCAGCACCCAGGGACAGCAAGAGACCCAGTACTTC
CDR3 protein: CASSTQGQQETQYF

clone size: NA
J gene: TRBJ1-5
D gene: TRBD1
V gene: TRBV6-6
CDR3 DNA: TGTGCCATCGCGGGACAGAATACAAAGCCCCAGCATTTT
CDR3 protein: CAIAGQNTKPQHF

clone size: NA
J gene: TRBJ2-3
D gene: NA
V gene: TRBV24-1
CDR3 DNA: TGTGCCACCAGTGATTATACAAGGGGATCCACAGATACGCAGTATTTT
CDR3 protein: CATSDYTRGSTDTQYF

clone size: NA
J gene: TRBJ2-3
D gene: NA
V gene: TRBV3-1/TRBV3-2
CDR3 DNA: TGTGCCAGCAGCCCGCCTCCGGGAGCAGATACGCAGTATTTT
CDR3 protein: CASSPPPGADTQYF

clone size: NA
J gene: TRBJ1-1
D gene: NA
V gene: TRBV6-5
CDR3 DNA: TGTGCCAGCACCCCAGGGGCGTGGACTGAAGCTTTCTTT
CDR3 protein: CASTPGAWTEAFF

clone size: NA
J gene: TRBJ1-2
D gene: NA
V gene: TRBV6-1
CDR3 DNA: TGTGCCAGCAGTGGTTACCTCAGGGAAATGAAGACATACTATGGCTACACCTTC
CDR3 protein: CASSGYLREMKTYYGYTF

clone size: NA
J gene: TRBJ2-7
D gene: TRBD1
V gene: TRBV2
CDR3 DNA: TGTGCCAGCAGTGAGCGGACAGGGGCCGAGCAGTACTTC
CDR3 protein: CASSERTGAEQYF

clone size: NA
J gene: TRBJ2-1
D gene: NA
V gene: TRBV4-1
CDR3 DNA: TGCGCCAGCAGCCAAGTTGAGAGCTCCTACAATGAGCAGTTCTTC
CDR3 protein: CASSQVESSYNEQFF

clone size: NA
J gene: TRBJ2-3
D gene: NA
V gene: TRBV27
CDR3 DNA: TGTGCCAGCATCAAGCGGCCCGATGGGGATACGCAGTATTTT
CDR3 protein: CASIKRPDGDTQYF

clone size: NA
J gene: TRBJ1-2
D gene: TRBD1
V gene: TRBV7-2
CDR3 DNA: TGTGCCAGCAGCTTAGGGCCGACAGGGCCCGGCTACACCTTC
CDR3 protein: CASSLGPTGPGYTF

clone size: NA
J gene: TRBJ1-2
D gene: TRBD1
V gene: TRBV19
CDR3 DNA: TGTGCCAGTCGACAGGGGAACTATGGCTACACCTTC
CDR3 protein: CASRQGNYGYTF

clone size: NA
J gene: TRBJ2-2
D gene: TRBD1
V gene: TRBV11-1
CDR3 DNA: TGTGCCAGCAGCTCGGGACAGCCACCCGGGGAGCTGTTTTTT
CDR3 protein: CASSSGQPPGELFF

clone size: NA
J gene: TRBJ2-1
D gene: TRBD1
V gene: TRBV19
CDR3 DNA: TGTGCCAGTAGTGCACCAGGGGGCGGTTTGTATGAGCAGTTCTTC
CDR3 protein: CASSAPGGGLYEQFF

clone size: NA
J gene: TRBJ2-1
D gene: TRBD2
V gene: TRBV5-1
CDR3 DNA: TGCGCCAGCAGCTTCAAGTATCTAGCGGGACGGAATGAGCAGTTCTTC
CDR3 protein: CASSFKYLAGRNEQFF

clone size: many
J gene: TRBJ2-7
D gene: TRBD2
V gene: TRBV7-2
CDR3 DNA: TGTGCCAGCAGCTTAGGTCTAAGCGGGAGTTCCTACGAGCAGTACTTC
CDR3 protein: CASSLGLSGSSYEQYF

clone size: NA
J gene: TRBJ1-4
D gene: NA
V gene: TRBV4-2
CDR3 DNA: TGTGCCAGCAGCCATTCTGTAGGACAGAATAATGAAAAACTGTTTTTT
CDR3 protein: CASSHSVGQNNEKLFF

clone size: few
J gene: TRBJ2-5
D gene: NA
V gene: TRBV7-7
CDR3 DNA: TGTGCTAGCAGCTTAGATGGCAGGGGCCAAGAGACCCAGTACTTC
CDR3 protein: CASSLDGRGQETQYF

clone size: NA
J gene: TRBJ1-5
D gene: TRBD1
V gene: TRBV7-6
CDR3 DNA: TGTGCCAGCAGCCCCGGACAGGGCGGCAATCAGCCCCAGCATTTT
CDR3 protein: CASSPGQGGNQPQHF

clone size: NA
J gene: TRBJ2-1
D gene: TRBD2
V gene: TRBV11-3
CDR3 DNA: TGTGCCAGCAGCTTAGGAAGGCGCTCTAGCGGGAGGTCTGAGCAGTTCTTC
CDR3 protein: CASSLGRRSSGRSEQFF

clone size: NA
J gene: TRBJ2-1
D gene: NA
V gene: TRBV5-5
CDR3 DNA: TGTGCCAGCAGCGCGGGACCGACTAGTAACAATGAGCAGTTCTTC
CDR3 protein: CASSAGPTSNNEQFF

clone size: once
J gene: TRBJ1-2
D gene: NA
V gene: TRBV2
CDR3 DNA: TGTGCCACCGCCCGGGAGGCAGTCCAAACCGCTGATGGCTACACCTTC
CDR3 protein: CATAREAVQTADGYTF

clone size: NA
J gene: TRBJ1-4
D gene: NA
V gene: TRBV6-5
CDR3 DNA: TGTGCCAGCAGTTACTCGGAAAGGACACCACTGTTTTTT
CDR3 protein: CASSYSERTPLFF

clone size: few
J gene: TRBJ1-1
D gene: TRBD1
V gene: TRBV9
CDR3 DNA: TGTGCCAGCAGCGCTCGGGGGACAGGGTCTACTGAAGCTTTCTTT
CDR3 protein: CASSARGTGSTEAFF

clone size: NA
J gene: TRBJ2-1
D gene: TRBD2
V gene: TRBV6-4
CDR3 DNA: TGTGCCAGCAGTGACTCGGAGCGGGAGTCCTTATTTGAGCAGTTCTTC
CDR3 protein: CASSDSERESLFEQFF

clone size: NA
J gene: TRBJ1-1
D gene: NA
V gene: TRBV24-1
CDR3 DNA: TGTGCCACCAGAAATGGGGCGAACACTGAAGCTTTCTTT
CDR3 protein: CATRNGANTEAFF

clone size: NA
J gene: TRBJ2-7
D gene: NA
V gene: TRBV27
CDR3 DNA: TGTGCCAGCGGGAGTCCACAGGAGCAGTACTTC
CDR3 protein: CASGSPQEQYF

clone size: NA
J gene: TRBJ1-2
D gene: TRBD1
V gene: TRBV3-1/TRBV3-2
CDR3 DNA: TGTGCCAGCAGCCAAGGAGTGGGACAGCTTTACTATGGCTACACCTTC
CDR3 protein: CASSQGVGQLYYGYTF

clone size: NA
J gene: TRBJ2-2
D gene: TRBD2
V gene: TRBV9
CDR3 DNA: TGTGCCAGCAGCGCGTTCCCGGGACTAGCGGGGGGGCCGGGCACCGGGGAGCTGTTTTTT
CDR3 protein: CASSAFPGLAGGPGTGELFF

clone size: once
J gene: TRBJ1-5
D gene: TRBD1
V gene: TRBV6-5
CDR3 DNA: TGTGCCAGCAGAGCACAGGGGAACCAGCCCCAGCATTTT
CDR3 protein: CASRAQGNQPQHF

clone size: NA
J gene: TRBJ2-3
D gene: TRBD2
V gene: TRBV18
CDR3 DNA: TGTGCCAGCTCACCCCCGGGACTAGCATCAGATACGCAGTATTTT
CDR3 protein: CASSPPGLASDTQYF

clone size: NA
J gene: TRBJ2-2
D gene: NA
V gene: TRBV3-1/TRBV3-2
CDR3 DNA: TGTGCCAGCAGCCAAACAGGGAACACCGGGGAGCTGTTTTTT
CDR3 protein: CASSQTGNTGELFF

clone size: NA
J gene: TRBJ2-3
D gene: NA
V gene: TRBV11-1
CDR3 DNA: TGTGCCAGCAGCCAGGATACGCAGTATTTT
CDR3 protein: CASSQDTQYF

clone size: NA
J gene: TRBJ1-4
D gene: TRBD1
V gene: TRBV5-1
CDR3 DNA: TGCGCCAGCAGCTTCGACAGGGCTGAAAAACTGTTTTTT
CDR3 protein: CASSFDRAEKLFF

clone size: NA
J gene: TRBJ2-6
D gene: TRBD1
V gene: TRBV7-2
CDR3 DNA: TGTGCCAGCAGCTGGCAGACAGGGAACTCTGGGGCCAACGTCCTGACTTTC
CDR3 protein: CASSWQTGNSGANVLTF

clone size: NA
J gene: TRBJ1-2
D gene: NA
V gene: TRBV5-4
CDR3 DNA: TGTGCCAGCAGCCCCCGGGACACTCATAACTATGGCTACACCTTC
CDR3 protein: CASSPRDTHNYGYTF

clone size: NA
J gene: TRBJ2-5
D gene: NA
V gene: TRBV28
CDR3 DNA: TGTGCCAGCAGTCAACTAAGCCCGTTGTCGGAGACCCAGTACTTC
CDR3 protein: CASSQLSPLSETQYF

clone size: NA
J gene: TRBJ1-4
D gene: NA
V gene: TRBV6-5
CDR3 DNA: TGTGCCAGCAGAGAGACAGTTCGGATCGAAAAACTGTTTTTT
CDR3 protein: CASRETVRIEKLFF

clone size: NA
J gene: TRBJ1-1
D gene: NA
V gene: TRBV3-1/TRBV3-2
CDR3 DNA: TGTGCCAGCAGCCAAGGCGGAGCGAACACTGAAGCTTTCTTT
CDR3 protein: CASSQGGANTEAFF